The 5 T cell receptor beta chains below were found in one sample sequenced in a study of spatial heterogeneity in lung cancer. TCRdb re-derived calls from the 5' RACE reads in MiXCR, one entry per CDR3 protein. The sample holds 40,000 to 45,000 distinct CDR3 sequences; under 7.5% are singletons and the top ten take about 40%. The time point: sample taken at primary tumor resection. Sequencing used PBMCs, obtained at surgery. Receptors originate from a female donor with early-stage non-small cell lung cancer.

This clonotype was counted many times. The J gene is TRBJ2-7, the V gene TRBV27; D may be TRBD1 (6 bases). Trimming removed 5 bases at V and 2 bases at J, with 16 bases between. Looked up from germline, CDR1 is MNHEY and CDR2 is SMNVEV (reference sequence). The CDR3 length is 15 residues. This chain's CDR3 is CASSPVLTGAYEQYF. The CDR3 DNA reads as TGTGCCAGCAGTCCCGTCCTGACAGGAGCCTACGAGCAGTACTTC.

This clonotype appeared many times. This rearrangement joins TRBV7-9 to TRBJ2-4, with D unresolved. With 5 bases removed from V and 1 base from J, the gap between germline ends came to 15 bases. The CDR3 length is 16 residues. CDR1 SEHNR and CDR2 FQNEAQ come from the germline V gene (reference sequence). The CDR3 DNA sequence: TGTGCCAGCAGCCCTGGACCAATCGCGGCCAAAAACATTCAGTACTTC. The encoded protein is CASSPGPIAAKNIQYF.

This clonotype was observed many times. V is TRBV5-1 and J is TRBJ2-1; 12 positions match TRBD2. J was trimmed by 3 bases and V by 1 base; bases with no gene match: 2. Germline assignment: CDR1 SGHRS and CDR2 YFSETQ. This CDR3 region has 16 residues. CDR3 bases: TGCGCCAGCAGCTTGAGACTAGCGGGGGACTACAATGAGCAGTTCTTC. This gives the protein CASSLRLAGDYNEQFF.

This clonotype was counted between two and nine times. The chain is built from TRBV4-1 and TRBJ2-7; D gene unclear. V dropped 0 bases and J dropped 0 bases, with 12 bases sitting between them. There are 16 residues in the CDR3. CDR1 is MGHRA and CDR2 is YSYEKL in the germline V gene. The DNA of the CDR3 is TGCGCCAGCAGCCAAGACCCTCAGGAAGACTCCTACGAGCAGTACTTC. It is translated as CASSQDPQEDSYEQYF.

This clonotype came up many times. This chain links TRBV6-5 with TRBJ1-1; the D is unclear. Germline loops: CDR1 MNHEY, CDR2 SVGAGI. Trimming cost V 2 bases and J 1 base, with 5 bases left between them. This CDR3 spans 13 amino acids. The chain's CDR3 is CASSYNQNTEAFF. In DNA, the CDR3 is TGTGCCAGCAGTTACAACCAGAACACTGAAGCTTTCTTT.